The T cell receptor (beta chain) described here comes from a study of tumor-infiltrating lymphocytes in primary liver carcinoma. Study-level information: There were roughly 3.65 to 8 million productive TCRbeta reads per sample, a yield similar across tissue types.

Per the germline V gene, CDR1 is SEHNR and CDR2 is FQNEAQ (reference sequence). There are 14 residues in the CDR3. About this clonotype itself: Its antigen is as yet unknown. Its ends do not fully match the called genes, so a read error is possible.

Blood RNA was derived from unsorted whole blood, and germline DNA was extracted too. The study's findings and limits: Blood fell significantly below tumors in its top-250-clone fraction (p = 0.039). Tumor-adjacent and tumor-blood pairs overlapped less than tumor region pairs did.

The investigators made TCR beta cDNA from approximately 510 ng total RNA, using a constant-region primer. The TCR beta library was amplified through three nested multiplex PCR rounds in a modified ARM-PCR procedure. The opening two PCR rounds, about 11 cycles each, paired TRBV1-TRBV30 forward primers with a C-beta reverse primer. TCRdb ran MiXCR on the multiplex PCR reads and lists one entry per CDR3 protein. Altogether about 320,000 distinct CDR3 sequences are present, around three fifths being singletons, with the ten largest covering over 15%. The chain joins TRBV7-9 to TRBJ2-1; 8 nucleotides match TRBD2. This sequence originates from a woman in her twenties or thirties with primary liver carcinoma and hepatitis B virus infection. The sequenced sample consisted of peripheral blood. The CDR3 nucleotides are TGTGGCAGCAGTACTAGCGGAAGGGGAAATGAGCAGTTCTTC. It encodes CGSSTSGRGNEQFF.